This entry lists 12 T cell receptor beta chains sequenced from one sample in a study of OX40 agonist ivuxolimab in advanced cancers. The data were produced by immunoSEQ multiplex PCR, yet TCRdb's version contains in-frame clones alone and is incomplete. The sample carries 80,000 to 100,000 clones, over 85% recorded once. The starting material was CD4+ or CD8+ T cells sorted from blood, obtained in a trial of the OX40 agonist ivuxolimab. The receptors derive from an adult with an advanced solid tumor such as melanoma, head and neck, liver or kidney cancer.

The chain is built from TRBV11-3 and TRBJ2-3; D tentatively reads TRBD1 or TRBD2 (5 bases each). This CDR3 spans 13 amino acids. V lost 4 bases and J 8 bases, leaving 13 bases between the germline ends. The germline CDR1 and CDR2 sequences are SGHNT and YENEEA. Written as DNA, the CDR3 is TGTGCCAGCAGCTCCCCCAGGGAGTCTACGCAGTATTTT. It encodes CASSSPRESTQYF.

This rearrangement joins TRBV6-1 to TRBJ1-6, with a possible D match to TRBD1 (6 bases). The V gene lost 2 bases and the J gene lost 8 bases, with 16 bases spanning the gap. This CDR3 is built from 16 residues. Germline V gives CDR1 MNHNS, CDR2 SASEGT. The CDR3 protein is CASSEIGGTRDSPLHF. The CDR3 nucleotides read TGTGCCAGCAGTGAAATAGGGGGGACAAGGGATTCACCCCTCCACTTT.

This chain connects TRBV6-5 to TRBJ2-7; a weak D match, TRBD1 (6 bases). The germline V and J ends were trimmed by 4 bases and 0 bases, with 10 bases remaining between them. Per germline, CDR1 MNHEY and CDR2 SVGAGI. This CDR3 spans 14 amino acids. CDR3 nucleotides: TGTGCCAGCAGTTTGACAGGTATCTCCTACGAGCAGTACTTC. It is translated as CASSLTGISYEQYF.

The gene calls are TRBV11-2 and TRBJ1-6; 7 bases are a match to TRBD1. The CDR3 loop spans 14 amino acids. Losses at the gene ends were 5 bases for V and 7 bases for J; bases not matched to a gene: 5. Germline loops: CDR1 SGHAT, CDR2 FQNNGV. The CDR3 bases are TGTGCCAGCAGCCCACAGGGGCGGAATTCACCCCTCCACTTT. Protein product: CASSPQGRNSPLHF.

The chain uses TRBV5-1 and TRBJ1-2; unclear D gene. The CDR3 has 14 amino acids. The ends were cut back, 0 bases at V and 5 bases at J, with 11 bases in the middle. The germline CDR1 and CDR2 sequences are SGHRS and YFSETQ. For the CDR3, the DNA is TGCGCCAGCAGCTTGGGGGCGCCAGATTATGGCTACACCTTC. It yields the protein CASSLGAPDYGYTF.

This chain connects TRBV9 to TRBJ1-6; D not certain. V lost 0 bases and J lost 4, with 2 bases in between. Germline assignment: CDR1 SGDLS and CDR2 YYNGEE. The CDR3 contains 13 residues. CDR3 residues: CASSVGYNSPLHF. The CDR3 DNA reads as TGTGCCAGCAGCGTAGGGTATAATTCACCCCTCCACTTT.

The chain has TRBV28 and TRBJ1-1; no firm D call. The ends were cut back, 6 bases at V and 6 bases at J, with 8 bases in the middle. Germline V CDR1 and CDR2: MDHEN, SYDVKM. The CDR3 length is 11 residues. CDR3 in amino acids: CASSLFAEAFF. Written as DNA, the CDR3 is TGTGCCAGCAGCCTCTTCGCTGAAGCTTTCTTT.

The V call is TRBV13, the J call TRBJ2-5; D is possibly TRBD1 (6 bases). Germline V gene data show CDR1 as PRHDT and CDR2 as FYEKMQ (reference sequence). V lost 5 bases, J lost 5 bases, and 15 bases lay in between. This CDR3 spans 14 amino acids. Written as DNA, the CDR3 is TGTGCCAGCAGCCGGGACAACCTGGTGGAGACCCAGTACTTC. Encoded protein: CASSRDNLVETQYF.

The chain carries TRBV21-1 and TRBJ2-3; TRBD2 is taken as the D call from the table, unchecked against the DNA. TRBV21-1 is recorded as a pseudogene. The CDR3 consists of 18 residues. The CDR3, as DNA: TGTGCCAGCAGCAAACTTAATTCGGGGGGGCCATTGGCAGATACGCAGTATTTT. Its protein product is CASSKLNSGGPLADTQYF.

The CDR3 coding sequence is TGTGCCAGCAGTTTAACTGCCGTGGACAGGGGGTGGGCTTTCTTT. Protein: CASSLTAVDRGWAFF. The chain recombines TRBV28 with TRBJ1-1; TRBD1 matches 10 bases. CDR3 length: 15 residues. J gave up 11 bases and V 2 bases, and 11 bases lay outside the gene matches. Germline V lookup: CDR1 MDHEN, CDR2 SYDVKM.

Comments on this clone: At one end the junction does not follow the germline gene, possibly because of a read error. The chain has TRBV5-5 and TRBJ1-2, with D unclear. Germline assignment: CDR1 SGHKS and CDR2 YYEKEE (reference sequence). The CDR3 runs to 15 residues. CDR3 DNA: TGTGCCAGCAGGTTGGGCCTCGCGGAGTTCTATGGCTACACCTTC. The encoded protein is CASRLGLAEFYGYTF.

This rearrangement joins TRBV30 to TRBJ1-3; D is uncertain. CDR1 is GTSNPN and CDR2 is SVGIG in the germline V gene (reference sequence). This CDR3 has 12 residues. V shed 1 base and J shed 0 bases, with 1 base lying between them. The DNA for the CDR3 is TGTGCCTGGAGTGGCTCTGGAAACACCATATATTTT. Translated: CAWSGSGNTIYF.